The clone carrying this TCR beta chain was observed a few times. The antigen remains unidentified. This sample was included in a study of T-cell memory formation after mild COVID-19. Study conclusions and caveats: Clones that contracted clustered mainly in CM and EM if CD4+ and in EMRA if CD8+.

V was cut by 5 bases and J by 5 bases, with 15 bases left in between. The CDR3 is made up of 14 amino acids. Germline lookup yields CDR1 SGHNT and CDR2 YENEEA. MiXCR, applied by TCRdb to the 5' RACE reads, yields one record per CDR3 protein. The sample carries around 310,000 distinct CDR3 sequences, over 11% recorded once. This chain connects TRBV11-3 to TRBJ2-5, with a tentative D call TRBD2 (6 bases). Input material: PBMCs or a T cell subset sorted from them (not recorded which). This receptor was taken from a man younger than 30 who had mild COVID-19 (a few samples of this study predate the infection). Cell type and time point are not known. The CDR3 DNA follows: TGTGCCAGCAGCCCCCAGAGCGGGTGCGAGACCCAGTACTTC. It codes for CASSPQSGCETQYF.